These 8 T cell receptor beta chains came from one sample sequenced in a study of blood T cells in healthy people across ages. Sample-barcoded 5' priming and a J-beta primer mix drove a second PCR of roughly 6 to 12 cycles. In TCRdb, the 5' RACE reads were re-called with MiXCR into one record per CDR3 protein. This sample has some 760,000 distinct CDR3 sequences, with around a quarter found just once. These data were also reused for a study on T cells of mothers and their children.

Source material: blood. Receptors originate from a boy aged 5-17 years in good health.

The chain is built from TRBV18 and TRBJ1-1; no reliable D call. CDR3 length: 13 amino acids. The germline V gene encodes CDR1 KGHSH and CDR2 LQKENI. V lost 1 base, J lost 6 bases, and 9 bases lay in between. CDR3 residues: CASSPREGPEAFF. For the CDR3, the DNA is TGTGCCAGCTCACCACGGGAGGGCCCTGAAGCTTTCTTT.

The CDR3 loop is CASSLVGSGDHTEAFF. The CDR3 region has the DNA TGTGCCAGCAGCTTAGTTGGGTCAGGGGACCACACTGAAGCTTTCTTT. The chain uses TRBV7-8 and TRBJ1-1, with D tentatively TRBD1 (6 bases). The CDR3 loop spans 16 amino acids. The V end lost 1 base, the J end lost 3 bases, and 15 bases lay between the germline ends. Germline values: CDR1 SGHVS, CDR2 FQNEAQ.

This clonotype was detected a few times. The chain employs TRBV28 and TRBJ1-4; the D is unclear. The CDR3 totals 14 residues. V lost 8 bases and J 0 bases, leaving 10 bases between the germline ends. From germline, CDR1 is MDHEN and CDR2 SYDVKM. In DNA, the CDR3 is TGTGCCAGCTTACCTCCGGCAACTAATGAAAAACTGTTTTTT. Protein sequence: CASLPPATNEKLFF.

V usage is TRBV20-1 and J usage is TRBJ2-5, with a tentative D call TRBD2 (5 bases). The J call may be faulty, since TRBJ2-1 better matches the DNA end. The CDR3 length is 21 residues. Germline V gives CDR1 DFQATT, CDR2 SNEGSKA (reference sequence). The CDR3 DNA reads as TGCAGTGCTAGGGGTAGGGCAGTACCGGAGCTCGTAATGGTAGCGATCGATGAGCAGTTCTTC. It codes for CSARGRAVPELVMVAIDEQFF.

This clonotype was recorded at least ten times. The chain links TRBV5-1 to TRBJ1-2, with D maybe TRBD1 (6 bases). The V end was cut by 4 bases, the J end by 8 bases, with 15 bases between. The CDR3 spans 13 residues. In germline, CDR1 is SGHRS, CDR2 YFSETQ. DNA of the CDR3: TGCGCCAGCAGCCTCACAGGGTTTGGGGGCTACACCTTC. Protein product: CASSLTGFGGYTF. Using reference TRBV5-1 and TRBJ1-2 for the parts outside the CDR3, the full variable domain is KAGVTQTPRYLIKTRGQQVTLSCSPISGHRSVSWYQQTPGQGLQFLFEYFSETQRNKGNFPGRFSGRQFSNSRSEMNVSTLELGDSALYLCASSLTGFGGYTFGSGTRLTVV.

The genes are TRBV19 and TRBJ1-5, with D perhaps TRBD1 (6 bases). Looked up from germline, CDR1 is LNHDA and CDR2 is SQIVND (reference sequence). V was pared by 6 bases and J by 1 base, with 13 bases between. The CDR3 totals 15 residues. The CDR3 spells CASSTGLESNQPQHF. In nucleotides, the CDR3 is TGTGCCAGTAGCACAGGGTTGGAAAGCAATCAGCCCCAGCATTTT.

Written as DNA, the CDR3 is TGCAGCGTTGAAACCCCTGAAGCTTTCTTT. It specifies CSVETPEAFF. The rearrangement joins TRBV29-1 to TRBJ1-1; D gene ambiguous. The CDR3 covers 10 residues. V was trimmed by 2 bases and J by 6 bases, leaving 4 bases between them. Germline CDR1 is SQVTM and CDR2 is ANQGSEA.

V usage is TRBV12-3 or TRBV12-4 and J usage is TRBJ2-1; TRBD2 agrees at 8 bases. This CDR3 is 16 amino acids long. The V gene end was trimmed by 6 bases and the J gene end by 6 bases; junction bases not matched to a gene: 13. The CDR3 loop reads CASSLTSDPSPNEQFF. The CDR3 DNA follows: TGTGCCAGCAGCTTGACTAGCGACCCCTCCCCCAATGAGCAGTTCTTC.